Below, 10 T cell receptor beta chains from the same sample are listed, as sequenced in a study of CD8+ T cells in alopecia areata. Sequencing templates came from extracted RNA that was reverse transcribed into cDNA. Sequenced by immunoSEQ multiplex PCR; TCRdb stores in-frame clones only, minus some. The table includes more than 150,000 clones, 50% to 65% detected once. Source: CD8+ T cells sorted from blood, taken at week 0. These receptors originate from a human donor with alopecia areata.

This clone was detected a few times. The chain links TRBV29-1 to TRBJ1-1, with D perhaps TRBD1 (5 bases). The CDR3 loop spans 16 amino acids. The germline gives CDR1 SQVTM, CDR2 ANQGSEA. V gave up 4 bases and J gave up 4 bases, with 22 bases separating them. The CDR3 sequence: CSVVGGALEKGTEAFF. The CDR3 DNA reads TGCAGCGTTGTAGGAGGGGCCCTAGAAAAGGGCACTGAAGCTTTCTTT.

This clone was observed a handful of times. Here the CDR3 reads CASKGSGYEQYF. The DNA of the CDR3 is TGTGCCAGCAAGGGTTCAGGCTACGAGCAGTACTTC. The V and J genes are TRBV6-5 and TRBJ2-7; D remains unclear. The CDR3 contains 12 residues. V lost 7 bases and J 3 bases, leaving 10 bases between the germline ends. Germline assignment: CDR1 MNHEY and CDR2 SVGAGI.

This chain joins TRBV7-9 and TRBJ1-1; 8 bases are shared with TRBD1. The CDR3 runs to 16 residues. Germline lookup yields CDR1 SEHNR and CDR2 FQNEAQ (reference sequence). V was pared by 4 bases and J by 4 bases, with 11 bases of the junction left unmatched. CDR3 amino acids: CASSSTGQGGFTEAFF. Written as DNA, the CDR3 is TGTGCCAGCAGCTCAACCGGACAGGGCGGATTCACTGAAGCTTTCTTT.

This clone was detected once. The chain couples TRBV9 to TRBJ2-1; 8 nucleotides agree with TRBD1. Germline CDR1 is SGDLS and CDR2 is YYNGEE. The CDR3 has 14 residues. The V segment lost 5 bases and the J segment 6 bases; nucleotides outside the gene matches: 7. This CDR3 reads CASRSGTGSNEQFF. Written as DNA, the CDR3 is TGTGCCAGCAGGTCCGGGACAGGAAGCAATGAGCAGTTCTTC.

The V gene is TRBV5-1, the J gene TRBJ2-1, with D tentatively TRBD2 (6 bases). Germline V lookup: CDR1 SGHRS, CDR2 YFSETQ. V lost 2 bases and J lost 8, with 17 bases in between. The CDR3 totals 15 residues. The CDR3 loop reads CASSFGRNWGDEQFF. The CDR3 DNA follows: TGCGCCAGCAGCTTCGGCCGGAATTGGGGGGATGAGCAGTTCTTC.

This clone has a handful of counts. The rearrangement joins TRBV5-6 to TRBJ2-7; tentatively, D is TRBD1 or TRBD2 (6 bases each). The CDR3 is 13 amino acids. CDR1 is SGHDT, CDR2 YYEEEE, per germline. V was clipped by 4 bases and J by 5 bases, with 13 bases between them. The chain's CDR3 is CASSPQGGHEQYF. CDR3 bases: TGTGCCAGCAGCCCACAGGGAGGCCACGAGCAGTACTTC.

This clone was counted a few times. This chain uses TRBV6-1 with TRBJ2-1, with D possibly matching TRBD1 (5 bases). The V gene lost 2 bases and the J gene lost 8 bases, with 10 bases spanning the gap. Germline loops: CDR1 MNHNS, CDR2 SASEGT. This CDR3 region has 13 residues. This chain's CDR3 is CASSEWVGDEQFF. CDR3 nucleotides: TGTGCCAGCAGTGAATGGGTAGGGGATGAGCAGTTCTTC.

The chain joins TRBV5-1 to TRBJ2-7, with a tentative D call TRBD2 (5 bases). Germline CDR1 is SGHRS and CDR2 is YFSETQ. The CDR3 loop spans 12 amino acids. Trimming removed 4 bases from V and 6 bases from J, with 11 bases in between. Here the CDR3 reads CASSLPRGEQYF. The CDR3 nucleotides read TGCGCCAGCAGCCTTCCACGGGGCGAGCAGTACTTC.

The chain combines TRBV7-8 with TRBJ1-1; D gene ambiguous. CDR1 is SGHVS, CDR2 FQNEAQ, per germline. The V end was cut by 11 bases, the J end by 0 bases, with 13 bases between. The CDR3 is made up of 13 amino acids. CDR3 DNA: TGTGCCGGTACGGGTCCCATGAACACTGAAGCTTTCTTT. It yields the protein CAGTGPMNTEAFF.

This chain connects TRBV30 to TRBJ1-2; no reliable D call. V dropped 5 bases and J dropped 2 bases, with 6 bases sitting between them. Germline values: CDR1 GTSNPN, CDR2 SVGIG (reference sequence). The CDR3 consists of 11 residues. The DNA for the CDR3 is TGTGCCTGGGGAGAGAACTATGGCTACACCTTC. Its translation: CAWGENYGYTF.